What follows are 15 T cell receptor beta chains derived from one specimen sequenced in a study of memory CD4+ T cells and cytomegalovirus serostatus. The sort gate was single viable CD3+CD4+CD8-CD45RO+ cells for memory CD4+ T cells. Measured with immunoSEQ multiplex PCR; TCRdb has only the in-frame clones, and not every one. The sample holds 52,000 or so clones; around 78% are singletons and the top ten take 1.6%. Sequencing input: memory CD4+ T cells from blood. Receptor source: an adult in good health and CMV-seronegative.

For the CDR3, the DNA is TGCGCCAGCAGCCACGGGACGGATTACCAAGAGACCCAGTACTTC. Translating gives CASSHGTDYQETQYF. The rearrangement links TRBV4-3 to TRBJ2-5; D possibly matches TRBD1 or TRBD2 (5 bases each). Germline CDR1 and CDR2: LGHNA and YSLEER. This CDR3 contains 15 residues. Trimming removed 3 bases at V and 0 bases at J, with 11 bases between.

This clone has only a few counts. The J gene is TRBJ1-1, the V gene TRBV30; unclear D gene. This CDR3 contains 13 residues. Trimming left V 5 bases short and J 2 bases short, with 12 bases between. CDR1 is GTSNPN, CDR2 SVGIG, per germline (reference sequence). The CDR3 sequence is CAWSDGFNTEAFF. The DNA of the CDR3 is TGTGCCTGGTCGGACGGTTTCAACACTGAAGCTTTCTTT.

The V gene is TRBV2, the J gene TRBJ1-3; D perhaps matches TRBD1 (6 bases). Trimming pared 4 bases from V and 2 bases from J, leaving 9 bases between. Germline CDR1 SNHLY, CDR2 FYNNEI. The CDR3 contains 14 residues. This CDR3 reads CASSAGDTGNTIYF. As DNA, the CDR3 is TGTGCCAGCAGTGCGGGGGACACTGGAAACACCATATATTTT.

The CDR3, as DNA: TGTGCCAGCCGGGGAACAGGGACGGGGGAAACTGAAGCTTTCTTT. It specifies CASRGTGTGETEAFF. This chain joins TRBV27 and TRBJ1-1; D might be TRBD1 (6 bases). CDR3 length: 15 residues. Trimming removed 8 bases at V and 5 bases at J, with 21 bases between. Germline-derived CDR1 and CDR2 are MNHEY and SMNVEV (reference sequence).

The J gene is TRBJ2-1, the V gene TRBV10-3, with a possible D match to TRBD1 (5 bases). This CDR3 contains 15 residues. Germline V gene data show CDR1 as ENHRY and CDR2 as SYGVKD. V was clipped by 3 bases and J by 7 bases, with 16 bases between them. This CDR3 is CAISDLKVAGNEQFF. In DNA form, the CDR3 reads TGTGCCATCAGTGACCTCAAAGTCGCAGGGAATGAGCAGTTCTTC.

This sequence joins TRBV5-4 and TRBJ1-2; the D is unclear. Germline CDR1 SGHNT, CDR2 YYREEE (reference sequence). V was shortened by 0 bases and J by 5 bases, with 14 bases between the two germline ends. This CDR3 spans 15 amino acids. This CDR3 reads CASSLAGRSKYGYTF. In DNA, the CDR3 is TGTGCCAGCAGCTTGGCGGGCAGGTCAAAGTATGGCTACACCTTC.

The chain links TRBV4-1 to TRBJ1-2; maybe TRBD1 (5 bases). Germline values: CDR1 MGHRA, CDR2 YSYEKL. The V end was cut by 0 bases, the J end by 3 bases, with 11 bases between. CDR3 length equals 15 residues. The CDR3 coding sequence is TGCGCCAGCAGCCAAGAGGGCACAGGCGACTATGGCTACACCTTC. It is translated as CASSQEGTGDYGYTF.

By sample share, this clone is medium-sized. The rearrangement uses TRBV2 and TRBJ2-1; D is ambiguous. Germline V gives CDR1 SNHLY, CDR2 FYNNEI. The CDR3 sequence is 13 residues long. V shed 4 bases and J shed 11 bases, with 15 bases lying between them. The CDR3: CASSVSDGYQQFF. CDR3 sequence (DNA): TGTGCCAGCAGTGTTTCCGACGGATATCAGCAGTTCTTC.

The V gene is TRBV28, the J gene TRBJ1-5; D is undetermined. The CDR3 length is 15 residues. Germline CDR1 is MDHEN and CDR2 is SYDVKM. The V end lost 7 bases, the J end lost 2 bases, and 15 bases lay between the germline ends. The CDR3 DNA is TGTGCCAGCACATTGGGATCCGGGGGCAATCAGCCCCAGCATTTT. Protein product: CASTLGSGGNQPQHF.

The V and J genes are TRBV5-1 and TRBJ2-5; the D gene is possibly TRBD1 (6 bases). CDR3 size: 20 residues. The V end lost 0 bases, the J end lost 7 bases, and 31 bases lay between the germline ends. Germline V gives CDR1 SGHRS, CDR2 YFSETQ. The CDR3 coding sequence is TGCGCCAGCAGCTTGGCTCCGGGACACTCGACCGCCGCAACCAATGGGACCCAGTACTTC. Translating it yields CASSLAPGHSTAATNGTQYF.

The chain combines TRBV5-6 with TRBJ1-2; D gene ambiguous. V was shortened by 2 bases and J by 5 bases, with 13 bases between the two germline ends. Looked up from germline, CDR1 is SGHDT and CDR2 is YYEEEE. The CDR3 is made up of 14 amino acids. The DNA for the CDR3 is TGTGCCAGCAGCTTCCCCGGGCAGCTGTATGGCTACACCTTC. Encoded protein: CASSFPGQLYGYTF.

J is TRBJ2-5 and V is TRBV7-8, with 10 bases lining up with TRBD1. In germline, CDR1 is SGHVS, CDR2 FQNEAQ. The junction had 8 bases not matched to a gene; V was cut back by 5 bases and J by 5 bases. This CDR3 spans 15 amino acids. CDR3 nucleotide sequence: TGTGCCAGCAGCCCCGACAGGGGGCAGTTGGAGACCCAGTACTTC. Translated: CASSPDRGQLETQYF. Complete variable domain (other parts from reference TRBV7-8 and TRBJ2-5): GAGVSQSPRYKVAKRGQDVALRCDPISGHVSLFWYQQALGQGPEFLTYFQNEAQLDKSGLPSDRFFAERPEGSVSTLKIQRTQQEDSAVYLCASSPDRGQLETQYFGPGTRLLVL.

The rearrangement uses TRBV28 and TRBJ1-2; 9 bases line up with TRBD1. The length of the CDR3 is 16 residues. The ends lost 5 bases at V and 1 base at J; junction bases unmatched: 8. The germline V gene encodes CDR1 MDHEN and CDR2 SYDVKM. CDR3 nucleotides: TGTGCCAGCAGTCCCCCCGGGACAGGGTTTAACTATGGCTACACCTTC. It is translated as CASSPPGTGFNYGYTF.

This rearrangement joins TRBV10-2 to TRBJ2-4; D possibly corresponds to TRBD2 (6 bases). There are 15 residues in the CDR3. With 8 bases removed from V and 2 bases from J, the gap between germline ends came to 16 bases. Per the germline V gene, CDR1 is WSHSY and CDR2 is SAAADI. The CDR3 region has the DNA TGCGCCAGCGGGCGCGGGGTAGGAACCAAAAACATTCAGTACTTC. This translates into CASGRGVGTKNIQYF.

The chain couples TRBV29-1 to TRBJ2-1; 8 nucleotides line up with TRBD2. V trimming: 3 bases; J trimming: 9 bases; junction bases outside the gene matches: 10. The CDR3 runs 14 residues. Germline lookup yields CDR1 SQVTM and CDR2 ANQGSEA. DNA of the CDR3: TGCAGCGTTGAGGTCGGGAGGGCCGGGAGTGAGCAGTTCTTC. This gives the protein CSVEVGRAGSEQFF.